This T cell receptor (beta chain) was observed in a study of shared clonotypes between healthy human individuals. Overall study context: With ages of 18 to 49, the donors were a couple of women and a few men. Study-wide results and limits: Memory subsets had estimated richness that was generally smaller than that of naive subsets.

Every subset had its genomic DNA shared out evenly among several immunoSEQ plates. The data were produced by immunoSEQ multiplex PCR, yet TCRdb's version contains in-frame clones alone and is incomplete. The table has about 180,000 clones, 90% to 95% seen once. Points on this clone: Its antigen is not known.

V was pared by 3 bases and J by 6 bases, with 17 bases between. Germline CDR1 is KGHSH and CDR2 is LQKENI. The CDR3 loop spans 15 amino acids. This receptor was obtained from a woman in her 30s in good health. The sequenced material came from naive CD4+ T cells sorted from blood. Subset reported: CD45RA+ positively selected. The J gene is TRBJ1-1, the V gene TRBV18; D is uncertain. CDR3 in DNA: TGTGCCAGCTCACCGGAGGCGGGCCTTGGAGCTGAAGCTTTCTTT. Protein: CASSPEAGLGAEAFF. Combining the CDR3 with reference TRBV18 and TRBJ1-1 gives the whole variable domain NAGVMQNPRHLVRRRGQEARLRCSPMKGHSHVYWYRQLPEEGLKFMVYLQKENIIDESGMPKERFSAEFPKEGPSILRIQQVVRGDSAAYFCASSPEAGLGAEAFFGQGTRLTVV.